These 23 T cell receptor beta chains were sequenced from one sample in a study of T cell changes during pregnancy in multiple sclerosis. Clones were sequenced by immunoSEQ multiplex PCR, and TCRdb holds only the in-frame ones, with some missing. The sample holds around 60,000 clones, about 93% seen once. The material sequenced was peripheral blood, taken in the third trimester of pregnancy. The receptors here all came from a female donor in good health, enrolled as a control in a pregnancy study.

This sequence joins TRBV28 and TRBJ1-5; D not certain. V was cut by 1 base and J by 0 bases, with 7 bases left in between. The CDR3 totals 15 residues. CDR1 and CDR2 (germline): MDHEN, SYDVKM. The CDR3 coding sequence is TGTGCCAGCAGTTTATACACAGATAGCAATCAGCCCCAGCATTTT. Encoded protein: CASSLYTDSNQPQHF.

This clone has at least ten counts. The gene calls are TRBV6-4 and TRBJ2-1; 7 bases are shared with TRBD2. CDR1 and CDR2 from the germline V gene are MRHNA and SNTAGT. There are 15 residues in the CDR3. V dropped 5 bases and J dropped 0; count of bases not matched to a gene: 4. The CDR3, as DNA: TGTGCCAGCAGTTACAGCGGGGACTCCTACAATGAGCAGTTCTTC. Its translation: CASSYSGDSYNEQFF.

This clone was detected once. The chain links TRBV7-6 to TRBJ2-7; possibly TRBD2 for D (6 bases). The CDR3 runs 14 residues. Trimming removed 5 bases from V and 2 bases from J, with 13 bases in between. Germline CDR1 is SGHVS and CDR2 is FNYEAQ. The CDR3 spells CASSPEGGPYEQYF. CDR3 nucleotide sequence: TGTGCCAGCAGCCCCGAGGGAGGTCCCTACGAGCAGTACTTC.

The chain couples TRBV7-8 to TRBJ2-1, with D possibly TRBD1 on 5 matching bases. The V end was cut by 10 bases, the J end by 7 bases, with 14 bases between. The CDR3 contains 12 residues. Germline V gene lookup returns CDR1 SGHVS and CDR2 FQNEAQ. The CDR3 DNA reads as TGTGCCACCCAGCAAGGGGCAAATGAGCAGTTCTTC. Translating gives CATQQGANEQFF.

The rearrangement uses TRBV6-5 and TRBJ2-1; 7 bases line up with TRBD1. Germline CDR1 is MNHEY and CDR2 is SVGAGI. Trimming at V came to 2 bases and at J to 5 bases, leaving 3 bases not matched to a gene. This CDR3 region has 14 residues. The CDR3 nucleotides read TGTGCCAGCAGTTACGCCACAGGGGACAATGAGCAGTTCTTC. It is translated as CASSYATGDNEQFF.

The rearrangement links TRBV4-2 to TRBJ2-1; D ambiguous. This CDR3 has 16 amino acids. Between the trimmed V and J ends, which lost 4 bases and 0 bases, there was a span of 13 bases. Germline V gene data show CDR1 as LGHNA and CDR2 as YNFKEQ. The chain's CDR3 is CASSPSSRSSYNEQFF. The CDR3, as DNA: TGTGCCAGCAGCCCATCAAGTCGGAGCTCCTACAATGAGCAGTTCTTC.

The chain carries TRBV7-3 and TRBJ2-3, with 12 nucleotides matching TRBD2. The V gene end was trimmed by 1 base and the J gene end by 5 bases; junction bases not matched to a gene: 1. The CDR3 has 15 amino acids. Looked up from germline, CDR1 is SGHTA and CDR2 is FQGTGA. The CDR3 DNA follows: TGTGCCAGCAGCTTAAGGGGACTAGCGGGAGATACGCAGTATTTT. The encoded protein is CASSLRGLAGDTQYF.

This clone was found a few times. The V gene is TRBV10-2, the J gene TRBJ1-2; a weak D match, TRBD1 (6 bases). The CDR3 extends over 16 amino acids. With 4 bases removed from V and 4 bases from J, the gap between germline ends came to 19 bases. Germline loops: CDR1 WSHSY, CDR2 SAAADI. CDR3 in amino acids: CASSVDRRGSLYGYTF. The CDR3 bases are TGCGCCAGCAGTGTAGACAGGAGAGGATCCCTCTATGGCTACACCTTC.

This rearrangement joins TRBV7-9 to TRBJ2-7; 7 bases align to TRBD1. V lost 6 bases, J lost 1 base, and 12 bases stayed unmatched. The CDR3 spans 16 residues. Germline values: CDR1 SEHNR, CDR2 FQNEAQ (reference sequence). In nucleotides, the CDR3 is TGTGCCAGCAGTTCATATGGGGGACAGCAGTCCTACGAGCAGTACTTC. The encoded protein is CASSSYGGQQSYEQYF. The variable domain in full, completed from reference TRBV7-9 and TRBJ2-7, reads DTGVSQNPRHKITKRGQNVTFRCDPISEHNRLYWYRQTLGQGPEFLTYFQNEAQLEKSRLLSDRFSAERPKGSFSTLEIQRTEQGDSAMYLCASSSYGGQQSYEQYFGPGTRLTVT.

The rearrangement links TRBV5-6 to TRBJ1-2; the D gene is possibly TRBD1 (5 bases). Germline V gives CDR1 SGHDT, CDR2 YYEEEE. The V and J ends lost 0 bases and 2 bases respectively, with 5 bases between them. The CDR3 length is 13 residues. The CDR3 reads CASSLAGNYGYTF. The CDR3 DNA follows: TGTGCCAGCAGCTTGGCAGGGAACTATGGCTACACCTTC.

Details on this clone: The sample contains more than one DNA sequence encoding this CDR3. V and J are TRBV9 and TRBJ1-2; 9 bases map to TRBD1. J gave up 4 bases and V 2 bases, and 3 bases lay outside the gene matches. This CDR3 is built from 14 residues. Germline V gene data show CDR1 as SGDLS and CDR2 as YYNGEE. CDR3 coding DNA: TGTGCCAGCAGCGTCGGACAGGGGAGCTATGGCTACACCTTC. Translation: CASSVGQGSYGYTF.

This clone came up once. The V call is TRBV6-1, the J call TRBJ2-2; TRBD1 matches at 7 bases. J was trimmed by 2 bases and V by 6 bases; bases with no gene match: 3. From germline, CDR1 is MNHNS and CDR2 SASEGT. This CDR3 has 14 residues. The CDR3 DNA follows: TGTGCCAGCAGCCGGGACAGAAACACCGGGGAGCTGTTTTTT. It codes for CASSRDRNTGELFF.

The chain couples TRBV5-4 to TRBJ2-7; 7 positions agree with TRBD1. Germline CDR1 is SGHNT and CDR2 is YYREEE (reference sequence). V dropped 2 bases and J dropped 2; count of bases not matched to a gene: 4. This CDR3 contains 14 residues. The CDR3 DNA follows: TGTGCCAGCAGCTTTGGGGACAGCCCCTACGAGCAGTACTTC. The encoded protein is CASSFGDSPYEQYF.

The chain joins TRBV5-5 to TRBJ2-5, with D unclear. The CDR3 has 14 amino acids. Deletions cut 4 bases from V and 7 bases from J, with 17 bases between. CDR1 is SGHKS, CDR2 YYEKEE, per germline (reference sequence). The CDR3: CASSLPSGVGTQYF. For the CDR3, the DNA is TGTGCCAGCAGCCTTCCTAGTGGCGTGGGGACCCAGTACTTC.

The V and J genes are TRBV11-2 and TRBJ2-5; 11 bases align to TRBD1. This CDR3 has 14 residues. V trimming: 5 bases; J trimming: 5 bases; junction bases outside the gene matches: 4. Germline V gives CDR1 SGHAT, CDR2 FQNNGV. This CDR3 is CASSPRTGGETQYF. CDR3 DNA: TGTGCCAGCAGCCCCCGGACAGGGGGCGAGACCCAGTACTTC. Filled out from reference TRBV11-2 and TRBJ2-5, the complete variable domain reads EAGVAQSPRYKIIEKRQSVAFWCNPISGHATLYWYQQILGQGPKLLIQFQNNGVVDDSQLPKDRFSAERLKGVDSTLKIQPAKLEDSAVYLCASSPRTGGETQYFGPGTRLLVL.

J is TRBJ2-2 and V is TRBV5-1; weak D call: TRBD1 (6 bases). Between the trimmed V and J ends, which lost 0 bases and 5 bases, there was a span of 11 bases. Per germline, CDR1 SGHRS and CDR2 YFSETQ. The CDR3 spans 15 residues. The CDR3 protein is CASSLGGQGTGELFF. DNA for the CDR3: TGCGCCAGCAGCTTGGGAGGGCAGGGGACCGGGGAGCTGTTTTTT. The full variable domain, completed using reference TRBV5-1 and TRBJ2-2, is KAGVTQTPRYLIKTRGQQVTLSCSPISGHRSVSWYQQTPGQGLQFLFEYFSETQRNKGNFPGRFSGRQFSNSRSEMNVSTLELGDSALYLCASSLGGQGTGELFFGEGSRLTVL.

This chain joins TRBV6-5 and TRBJ1-2; perhaps TRBD1 as D (6 bases). V dropped 5 bases and J dropped 4 bases, with 14 bases sitting between them. The germline V gene has CDR1 MNHEY and CDR2 SVGAGI. There are 14 residues in the CDR3. The CDR3 protein is CASSQGQRTYGYTF. CDR3 DNA sequence: TGTGCCAGCAGTCAAGGACAGCGGACCTATGGCTACACCTTC.

The chain employs TRBV5-1 and TRBJ1-1; D is perhaps TRBD1 (6 bases). Germline CDR1 and CDR2: SGHRS and YFSETQ. The CDR3 totals 17 residues. Trimming took off 0 bases at V and 2 bases at J, with 17 bases between the two ends. CDR3 residues: CASSLAGARGANTEAFF. The CDR3 coding sequence is TGCGCCAGCAGCTTGGCAGGGGCGAGAGGTGCCAACACTGAAGCTTTCTTT.

The chain couples TRBV7-2 to TRBJ2-1; maybe TRBD1 (5 bases). The germline CDR1 and CDR2 sequences are SGHTA and FQGNSA. The CDR3 spans 14 residues. V lost 3 bases and J 4 bases, leaving 10 bases between the germline ends. The CDR3 nucleotides are TGTGCCAGCAGCTTCCAGGGTCAGTACAATGAGCAGTTCTTC. Protein: CASSFQGQYNEQFF.

This chain uses TRBV10-3 with TRBJ1-2; 10 bases align to TRBD1. V lost 8 bases, J lost 7 bases, and 10 bases stayed unmatched. Per germline, CDR1 ENHRY and CDR2 SYGVKD. There are 14 residues in the CDR3. The CDR3, as DNA: TGTGCCATCGGCGACAGGGGGCCAATGAGTGGCTACACCTTC. The encoded protein is CAIGDRGPMSGYTF.

Ten or more counts support this clone. V is TRBV7-6 and J is TRBJ2-2; D perhaps matches TRBD1 (5 bases). CDR3 length: 14 residues. CDR1 SGHVS and CDR2 FNYEAQ come from the germline V gene. The V end was cut by 4 bases, the J end by 2 bases, with 8 bases between. For the CDR3, the DNA is TGTGCCAGCAGCTCGACAGTTAACACCGGGGAGCTGTTTTTT. This codes for CASSSTVNTGELFF.

The chain links TRBV5-6 to TRBJ1-1; tentative D call: TRBD1 (5 bases). The germline V and J ends were trimmed by 0 bases and 2 bases, with 8 bases remaining between them. The CDR3 spans 14 residues. CDR1 is SGHDT and CDR2 is YYEEEE in the germline V gene. The CDR3 DNA reads TGTGCCAGCAGCTTGGGGGGCCTAAACACTGAAGCTTTCTTT. Translating it yields CASSLGGLNTEAFF.

This chain connects TRBV5-4 to TRBJ2-4; D perhaps matches TRBD1 (9 bases). In germline, CDR1 is SGHNT, CDR2 YYREEE (reference sequence). Trimming took off 4 bases at V and 7 bases at J, with 15 bases between the two ends. This CDR3 comprises 14 residues. CDR3 loop: CASSPGGTGNIQYF. As DNA, the CDR3 is TGTGCCAGCAGCCCGGGGGGGACAGGGAACATTCAGTACTTC.